The 15 T cell receptor beta chains below all came from one sample that was sequenced in a study of cytomegalovirus exposure and HLA in healthy donors. The PCR was carried out with 60 Vbeta primers and 13 Jbeta primers. This table comes from immunoSEQ multiplex PCR, and its TCRdb copy is limited to in-frame clones, with some not included. The sample has tens of thousands of clones. Sequencing input: PBMCs. These receptors were collected from a woman aged 40 to 50 in good health and CMV-seronegative.

The V and J genes are TRBV18 and TRBJ1-1; 7 bases line up with TRBD1. CDR1 KGHSH and CDR2 LQKENI come from the germline V gene. The length of the CDR3 is 16 residues. V shed 4 bases and J 6 bases; nucleotides not matched to a gene: 14. Here the CDR3 reads CASSLTGQEGEAEAFF. DNA of the CDR3: TGTGCCAGCTCACTAACTGGACAGGAGGGGGAGGCTGAAGCTTTCTTT.

CDR3 in amino acids: CASSPGQGLGGYTF. CDR3 sequence (DNA): TGTGCCAGTAGTCCGGGACAGGGGTTGGGTGGCTACACCTTC. The rearrangement links TRBV19 to TRBJ1-2; TRBD1 matches at 10 bases. The V segment lost 5 bases and the J segment 7 bases; nucleotides outside the gene matches: 7. Germline CDR1 LNHDA, CDR2 SQIVND (reference sequence). The CDR3 extends over 14 amino acids.

The chain combines TRBV4-3 with TRBJ1-4, with D unresolved. The V end was cut by 3 bases, the J end by 8 bases, with 7 bases between. The germline V gene encodes CDR1 LGHNA and CDR2 YSLEER. The CDR3 consists of 12 residues. The CDR3 DNA reads as TGCGCCAGCAGCCAGGGCAGCGAAAAACTGTTTTTT. Protein sequence: CASSQGSEKLFF.

The V call is TRBV27, the J call TRBJ1-6; 9 bases map to TRBD1. The germline CDR1 and CDR2 sequences are MNHEY and SMNVEV (reference sequence). The CDR3 has 15 amino acids. V shed 3 bases, J shed 8 bases, and the junction held 5 bases outside the gene matches. The CDR3 sequence is CASSLDRGGYSPLHF. Here the CDR3 DNA reads TGTGCCAGCAGTTTGGACAGGGGAGGATATTCACCCCTCCACTTT.

The V and J genes are TRBV28 and TRBJ2-5; 15 bases are a match to TRBD2. V was clipped by 4 bases and J by 5 bases; unmatched bases: 8. Germline V gene sequence: CDR1 MDHEN, CDR2 SYDVKM. The CDR3 sequence is 17 residues long. The CDR3 is CASSSTGLAGGGETQYF. CDR3 coding DNA: TGTGCCAGCAGTTCTACGGGACTAGCGGGAGGTGGTGAGACCCAGTACTTC. The whole variable domain, remainder taken from reference TRBV28 and TRBJ2-5, is DVKVTQSSRYLVKRTGEKVFLECVQDMDHENMFWYRQDPGLGLRLIYFSYDVKMKEKGDIPEGYSVSREKKERFSLILESASTNQTSMYLCASSSTGLAGGGETQYFGPGTRLLVL.

This chain links TRBV7-9 with TRBJ1-1; 10 bases are a match to TRBD1. Germline CDR1 is SEHNR and CDR2 is FQNEAQ (reference sequence). The V and J ends lost 2 bases and 1 base, in that order; junction bases with no gene match: 1. The CDR3 contains 15 residues. CDR3 nucleotide sequence: TGTGCCAGCAGCTTATGGACAGGGGGGAACACTGAAGCTTTCTTT. It specifies CASSLWTGGNTEAFF.

This rearrangement joins TRBV7-9 to TRBJ2-7; D is perhaps TRBD1 (6 bases). V was clipped by 3 bases and J by 0 bases, with 12 bases between them. The CDR3 loop spans 15 amino acids. CDR1 and CDR2 from the germline V gene are SEHNR and FQNEAQ (reference sequence). The CDR3 DNA reads TGTGCCAGCAGCTTCGACAGGTTGAGCTCCTACGAGCAGTACTTC. Its translation is CASSFDRLSSYEQYF. The variable domain in full, with the rest retrieved from reference TRBV7-9 and TRBJ2-7, is DTGVSQNPRHKITKRGQNVTFRCDPISEHNRLYWYRQTLGQGPEFLTYFQNEAQLEKSRLLSDRFSAERPKGSFSTLEIQRTEQGDSAMYLCASSFDRLSSYEQYFGPGTRLTVT.

CDR3: CASSVSGLETQYF. Written as DNA, the CDR3 is TGTGCCAGCAGCGTCTCAGGATTGGAGACCCAGTACTTC. The V call is TRBV9, the J call TRBJ2-5; D not certain. Germline V gives CDR1 SGDLS, CDR2 YYNGEE. The germline V and J ends were trimmed by 2 bases and 5 bases, with 10 bases remaining between them. The CDR3 runs 13 residues.

The V and J genes are TRBV4-1 and TRBJ2-7; 7 nucleotides agree with TRBD1. There are 16 residues in the CDR3. Looked up from germline, CDR1 is MGHRA and CDR2 is YSYEKL. V lost 2 bases to trimming and J lost 0 bases; unmatched junction nucleotides: 7. CDR3 sequence reads: CASSQKGRDSSYEQYF. Here the CDR3 DNA reads TGCGCCAGCAGCCAAAAGGGCCGGGACAGCTCCTACGAGCAGTACTTC.

V usage is TRBV7-9 and J usage is TRBJ2-2; 9 nucleotides agree with TRBD1. J gave up 1 base and V 5 bases, and 5 bases lay outside the gene matches. Germline V gene data show CDR1 as SEHNR and CDR2 as FQNEAQ (reference sequence). There are 16 residues in the CDR3. The CDR3 loop is CASSRTGGMNTGELFF. CDR3 sequence (DNA): TGTGCCAGCAGCCGTACAGGGGGCATGAACACCGGGGAGCTGTTTTTT.

The J gene is TRBJ1-4, the V gene TRBV6-5; D ambiguous. CDR1 is MNHEY, CDR2 SVGAGI, per germline. Trimming took off 4 bases at V and 0 bases at J, with 9 bases between the two ends. The CDR3 totals 15 residues. In DNA, the CDR3 is TGTGCCAGCAGTTCCGGACTTGCAACTAATGAAAAACTGTTTTTT. Its protein product is CASSSGLATNEKLFF.

The chain couples TRBV4-1 to TRBJ2-2; TRBD2 aligns across 7 bases. Germline CDR1 and CDR2: MGHRA and YSYEKL. This CDR3 has 17 amino acids. The V gene end was trimmed by 0 bases and the J gene end by 4 bases; junction bases not matched to a gene: 8. The CDR3 nucleotides read TGCGCCAGCAGCCAAGATCGCGCGGGGGACGTCACCGGGGAGCTGTTTTTT. This encodes CASSQDRAGDVTGELFF.

For the CDR3, the DNA is TGTGCCAGTAGTACAGGCGGGAGCACAGATACGCAGTATTTT. Its protein product is CASSTGGSTDTQYF. The chain uses TRBV19 and TRBJ2-3; TRBD2 is a possible D gene (5 bases). The CDR3 runs to 14 residues. CDR1 and CDR2 (germline): LNHDA, SQIVND (reference sequence). Trimming took off 4 bases at V and 0 bases at J, with 8 bases between the two ends.

The CDR3 here is CASSLALASTDTQYF. The CDR3 DNA reads TGTGCCAGCAGTTTAGCGCTAGCAAGCACAGATACGCAGTATTTT. This rearrangement joins TRBV28 to TRBJ2-3, with D possibly matching TRBD2 (5 bases). Germline V gives CDR1 MDHEN, CDR2 SYDVKM. The V end was cut by 2 bases, the J end by 0 bases, with 9 bases between. The CDR3 extends over 15 amino acids.

The chain combines TRBV6-5 with TRBJ1-2; TRBD1 aligns across 8 bases. Germline V gene sequence: CDR1 MNHEY, CDR2 SVGAGI. The CDR3 covers 15 residues. The J segment lost 5 bases and the V segment lost 7 bases, leaving 12 bases of the junction unmatched. The CDR3 spells CASTKQRTGWYGYTF. In DNA form, the CDR3 reads TGTGCCAGCACCAAGCAAAGGACAGGGTGGTATGGCTACACCTTC.